This T cell receptor (beta chain) appears in the sequencing data of a study of early T cells in non-severe SARS-CoV-2 infection. Turning to the study itself: It was bulk RNA from unsorted whole blood that was sequenced, and the chains were unpaired.

Researchers tagged individual cDNA molecules with unique molecular identifiers. Via MiXCR, TCRdb re-called the 5' RACE reads, giving one row per CDR3 protein. Among 60,000 to 85,000 distinct CDR3 sequences, around 15% were seen once, and the ten largest hold around 12%. V lost 0 bases and J lost 2, with 9 bases in between. The length of the CDR3 is 15 residues. Germline assignment: CDR1 SGDLS and CDR2 YYNGEE. The sample was whole blood. This receptor was taken from an adult who was a healthcare worker with PCR-confirmed SARS-CoV-2 infection or an uninfected control (not recorded which). The chain couples TRBV9 to TRBJ2-1; D gene ambiguous. This CDR3 reads CASSVAGRPYNEQFF. CDR3 bases: TGTGCCAGCAGCGTAGCCGGCAGGCCCTACAATGAGCAGTTCTTC.